A single TCR beta chain is shown here with its context. The data stem from a study of blood T cell repertoires in COVID-19. The overall study: Collection of acute and convalescent COVID-19 samples took place in the United States, Italy and Spain. The cDNA or gDNA used as material had been derived from T cells, B-cell-depleted T cells, or PBMCs.

Per the study methods: Quantification of nucleated cells was approximated via reference gene primer amplification. Using immunoSEQ multiplex PCR, the repertoire was profiled, and TCRdb retains in-frame clones only, with some absent. V and J calls and clone size are as listed in that table; D and trimming were resolved from the DNA. The sample has 150,000 to 200,000 clones, about 85% seen once. Sequenced input: peripheral blood. The receptor's source is a woman older than 75 with acute or convalescent COVID-19.

CDR3 region: CAISEWDWQGKQYF. CDR3 bases: TGTGCCATCAGTGAGTGGGACTGGCAGGGCAAGCAGTACTTC. This chain joins TRBV10-3 and TRBJ2-7; weak D call: TRBD2 (6 bases). The CDR3 covers 14 residues. Germline V lookup: CDR1 ENHRY, CDR2 SYGVKD. The V and J ends lost 1 base and 8 bases respectively, with 15 bases between them.